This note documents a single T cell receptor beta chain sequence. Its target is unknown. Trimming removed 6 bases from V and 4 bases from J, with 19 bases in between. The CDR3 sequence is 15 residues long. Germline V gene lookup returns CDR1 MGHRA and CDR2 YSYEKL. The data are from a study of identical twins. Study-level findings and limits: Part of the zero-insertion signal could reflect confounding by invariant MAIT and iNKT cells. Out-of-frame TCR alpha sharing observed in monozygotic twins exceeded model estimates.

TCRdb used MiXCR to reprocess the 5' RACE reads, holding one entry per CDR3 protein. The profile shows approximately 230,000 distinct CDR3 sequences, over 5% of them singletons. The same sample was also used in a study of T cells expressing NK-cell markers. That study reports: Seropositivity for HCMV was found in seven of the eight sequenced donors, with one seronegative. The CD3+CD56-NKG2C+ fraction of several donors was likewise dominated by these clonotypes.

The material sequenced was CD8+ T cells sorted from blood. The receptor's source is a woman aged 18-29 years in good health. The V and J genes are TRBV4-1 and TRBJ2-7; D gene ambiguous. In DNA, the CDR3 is TGCGCCAGCAGTAACAGTGTGTTCGAGGCTTACGAGCAGTACTTC. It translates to CASSNSVFEAYEQYF.